This T cell receptor beta chain is drawn from a study of molecular identifiers for immune sequencing clone quantification (dated 2018 in TCRdb). With regard to the full study: For a replicate experiment, RNA from around 20,000 or 100,000 naive CD8 T cells was divided into five aliquots, of which four were sequenced. This methods study used CD8 T cells to benchmark TCR RNA copy counting and molecular-identifier clustering-based TCR repertoire sequencing (MIDCIRS).

This clonotype was seen ten or more times. No antigen is known for it. One base away there is no much larger clone; base qualities are not given. What the research found in general, with its limitations: Modeling gave 3 to 3.5 recovered TCR RNA copies per cell versus approximately 9 by digital PCR, implying around 33% capture efficiency. Spiked-in Jurkat TCR RNA (about ten copies' worth), which is not part of the donor repertoire, was contained in the naive libraries. When barcode sub-clustering was not used, chimeric consensus sequences inflated TCR diversity, with chimeras reaching as high as 47%. In CMV-specific effector cells, clones with more than 20 RNA copies contained over 97% of molecules, whereas in naive cells such clones contained under 1% of molecules. Identical TCR molecules sharing a barcode could cause highly expanded clone sizes to be underestimated. Spiked-in Jurkat TCR RNA equivalent to a single cell was reported to be detectable even among one million naive CD8 T cells.

V is shortened by 3 bases, J by 1 base, and the region joining them spans 7 bases. Taken from the germline V gene, the CDR1 and CDR2 loops are SQVTM and ANQGSEA. The CDR3 starts with the cysteine, ends with the phenylalanine, and has 13 residues. Solely the CDR3 DNA is kept, with 39 bases framed from the first base. Libraries of naive CD8 T cells were built from anywhere between about 17,000 and 1,000,000 sorted cells, with 10%, 30% or 50% of the purified RNA used. On a BD FACSAria II, naive CD8 T cells were FACS-sorted as CD8+CD4-CCR7+CD45RA+ and collected into RLT Plus buffer. To test detection sensitivity, Jurkat RNA equal to under 13 TCR copies was added to samples of about 18,000-1,100,000 naive CD8 T cells. Enrichment of CD8 T cells was done with RosetteSep CD8+ T Cell Enrichment Cocktail plus Ficoll-Paque, and ACK red cell lysis came afterward. Library preparation employed PCR. TCRdb records NextSeq 500 as the sequencer. Bulk TCR libraries were generated as previously described, with the TCR primers listed in Table S5 used. Purification of total RNA was performed with the Qiagen AllPrep DNA/RNA kit. Before any analysis, reads coming from multiple sequencing runs of the same library were combined into one pool. In the paper's pipeline: Only reads with exact TCR constant sequence were kept, trimmed to 150 nt, and grouped by their 12-nt molecular barcodes. Reads inside each barcode group were sub-clustered using a 15% Levenshtein threshold, and a quality-weighted consensus sequence was constructed for each RNA molecule. Non-functional sequences were removed, as were lower-count sequences one edit away from another. Barcode sub-clusters with fewer than 20% of the maximum read count were removed, based on fitting two negative binomial distributions. Through fastp at Q25 and MiXCR, TCRdb rebuilt clones from the public reads, retaining in-frame beta chains. Entries are consolidated by CDR3 protein sequence, retaining the most common genes and DNA. The V and J calls and clone size come from TCRdb's table, not from the authors' own analysis. This sample gives some 320,000 distinct CDR3 sequences in total; under 25% of them show up just once. The biggest ten clones account for 0.65% to 0.95% of the sample.

The source is a human donor in good health. Some libraries in this study had Jurkat cell RNA spiked in. The chain couples TRBV29-1 to TRBJ1-5; no D gene is confidently identified. Input material: naive CD8+ T cells from blood, with Jurkat cell RNA spiked in. This sample's cell subset or site label indicates: FACS-sorted CD8+CD4-CCR7+CD45RA+ naive T cells. The CDR3 region has the sequence CSVEQGSNQPQHF. The sequenced DNA: TGCAGCGTTGAGCAAGGAAGCAATCAGCCCCAGCATTTT.